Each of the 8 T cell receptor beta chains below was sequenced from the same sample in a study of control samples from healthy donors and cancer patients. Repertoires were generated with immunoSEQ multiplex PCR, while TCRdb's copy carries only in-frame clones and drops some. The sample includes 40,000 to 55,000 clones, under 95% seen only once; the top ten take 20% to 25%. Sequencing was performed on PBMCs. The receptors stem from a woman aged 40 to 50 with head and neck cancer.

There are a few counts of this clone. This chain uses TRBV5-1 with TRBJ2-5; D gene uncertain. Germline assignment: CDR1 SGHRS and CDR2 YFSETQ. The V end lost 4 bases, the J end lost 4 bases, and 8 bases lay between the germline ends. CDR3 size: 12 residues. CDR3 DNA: TGCGCCAGCAGCCCGGAAGGAGAGACCCAGTACTTC. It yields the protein CASSPEGETQYF.

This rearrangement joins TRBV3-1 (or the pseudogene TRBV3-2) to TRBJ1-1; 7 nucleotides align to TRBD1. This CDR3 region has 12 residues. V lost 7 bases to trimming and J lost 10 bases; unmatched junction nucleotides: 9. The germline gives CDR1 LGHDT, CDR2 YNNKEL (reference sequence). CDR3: CASTPGRGLAFF. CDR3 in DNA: TGTGCCAGCACCCCCGGTAGGGGGCTAGCTTTCTTT.

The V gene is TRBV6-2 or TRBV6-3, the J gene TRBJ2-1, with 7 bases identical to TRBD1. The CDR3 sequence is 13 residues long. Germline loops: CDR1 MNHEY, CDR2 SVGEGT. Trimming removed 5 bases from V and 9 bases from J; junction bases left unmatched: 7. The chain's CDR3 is CASSNTGVVEQFF. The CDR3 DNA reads TGTGCCAGCAGTAATACAGGGGTGGTTGAGCAGTTCTTC.

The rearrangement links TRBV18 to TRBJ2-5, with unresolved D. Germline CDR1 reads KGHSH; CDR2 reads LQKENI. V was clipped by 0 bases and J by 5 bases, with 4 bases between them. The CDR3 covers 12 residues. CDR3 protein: CASSPPGETQYF. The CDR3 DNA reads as TGTGCCAGCTCACCACCGGGGGAGACCCAGTACTTC.

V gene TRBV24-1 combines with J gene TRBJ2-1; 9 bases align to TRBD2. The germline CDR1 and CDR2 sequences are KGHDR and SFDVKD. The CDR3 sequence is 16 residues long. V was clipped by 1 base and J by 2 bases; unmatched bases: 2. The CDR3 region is CATSDLASGTYNEQFF. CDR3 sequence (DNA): TGTGCCACCAGTGATTTAGCTAGCGGGACCTACAATGAGCAGTTCTTC.

CDR3: CASSETEGNQPQHF. DNA for the CDR3: TGTGCCAGCAGTGAGACGGAGGGAAATCAGCCCCAGCATTTT. The chain carries TRBV6-1 and TRBJ1-5; D is unresolved. Per the germline V gene, CDR1 is MNHNS and CDR2 is SASEGT. The V end lost 3 bases, the J end lost 4 bases, and 10 bases lay between the germline ends. CDR3 length equals 14 residues.

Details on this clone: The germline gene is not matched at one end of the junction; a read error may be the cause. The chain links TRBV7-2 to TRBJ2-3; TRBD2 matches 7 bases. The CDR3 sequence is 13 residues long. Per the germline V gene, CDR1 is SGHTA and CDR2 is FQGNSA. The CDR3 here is CASSLAATGGGDF. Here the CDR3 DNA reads TGTGCCAGCAGCTTAGCCGCGACGGGGGGAGGTGATTTT.

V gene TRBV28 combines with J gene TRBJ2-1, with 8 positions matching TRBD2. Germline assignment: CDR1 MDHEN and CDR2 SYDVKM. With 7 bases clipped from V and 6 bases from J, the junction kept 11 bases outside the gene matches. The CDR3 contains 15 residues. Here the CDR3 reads CASIQALAGSNEQFF. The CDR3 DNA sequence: TGTGCCAGCATACAGGCTCTAGCGGGTTCCAATGAGCAGTTCTTC. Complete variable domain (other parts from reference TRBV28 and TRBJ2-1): DVKVTQSSRYLVKRTGEKVFLECVQDMDHENMFWYRQDPGLGLRLIYFSYDVKMKEKGDIPEGYSVSREKKERFSLILESASTNQTSMYLCASIQALAGSNEQFFGPGTRLTVL.